A selection of T cell receptor beta chains follows, all from one sample in a study of T cells in Graves' hyperthyroidism and ophthalmopathy. TCRdb passed the multiplex PCR reads through MiXCR, listing each CDR3 protein once. The sample includes 600,000 to 650,000 distinct CDR3 sequences, under 25% seen only once; the top ten take over 30%. The sequenced sample consisted of blood. These receptors were collected from a man aged 25-45 years with Graves' ophthalmopathy. CDR3s include the opening cysteine and the closing phenylalanine or tryptophan. The D gene is left open where the match is weak. Clone size is given for some rows only: seen once, a few or many times, or a class if the clone is expanded.

length: 14
D: .
J: TRBJ1-5
size: many
V: TRBV12-3/TRBV12-4
CDR3: CASSPEGSNQPQHF
DNA: TGTGCCAGCAGTCCCGAGGGGAGCAATCAGCCCCAGCATTTT

length: 16
D: .
J: TRBJ2-2
size: few
V: TRBV24-1
CDR3: CATAQSRRTNTGELFF
DNA: TGTGCCACCGCCCAATCCCGAAGAACCAACACCGGGGAGCTGTTTTTT

length: 15
D: .
J: TRBJ2-1
size: few
V: TRBV28
CDR3: CASSGAGKGRNEQFF
DNA: TGTGCCAGCAGTGGGGCCGGGAAAGGGAGAAATGAGCAGTTCTTC

length: 15
D: .
J: TRBJ2-1
size: .
V: TRBV5-1
CDR3: CASSPQDSFYNEQFF
DNA: TGCGCCAGCAGCCCTCAGGATAGTTTCTACAATGAGCAGTTCTTC

length: 12
D: TRBD1
J: TRBJ2-3
size: many
V: TRBV3-1
CDR3: CASSQTGDTQYF
DNA: TGTGCCAGCAGCCAGACAGGGGATACGCAGTATTTT

length: 15
D: .
J: TRBJ1-1
size: .
V: TRBV18
CDR3: CASSSLPGTNTEAFF
DNA: TGTGCCAGCTCATCCCTCCCGGGAACGAACACTGAAGCTTTCTTT

length: 15
D: .
J: TRBJ1-6
size: .
V: TRBV6-1
CDR3: CASSRDARSNSPPHF
DNA: TGTGCCAGCAGTAGGGACGCTCGAAGCAATTCACCCCCCCACTTT

length: 13
D: .
J: TRBJ1-5
size: .
V: TRBV24-1
CDR3: CATSVNKDQPQHF
DNA: TGTGCCACCAGTGTTAATAAAGATCAGCCCCAGCATTTT

length: 14
D: .
J: TRBJ1-2
size: many
V: TRBV11-2
CDR3: CASRAPGQNYGYTF
DNA: TGTGCCAGCAGGGCTCCGGGACAAAACTATGGCTACACCTTC

length: 18
D: .
J: TRBJ2-3
size: many
V: TRBV3-1
CDR3: CASSQDAYTGVRTDTQYF
DNA: TGTGCCAGCAGCCAAGACGCATACACAGGTGTCCGCACAGATACGCAGTATTTT

length: 11
D: TRBD1
J: TRBJ1-2
size: few
V: TRBV30
CDR3: CAWRDRGGYTF
DNA: TGTGCCTGGAGGGACAGGGGTGGCTACACCTTC